The rows below give T cell receptor beta chains drawn from one sample of a study of T cells in Graves' hyperthyroidism and ophthalmopathy. TCRdb reprocessed the multiplex PCR reads via MiXCR and lists one record per CDR3 protein. Of some 700,000 distinct CDR3 sequences detected, around 16% appear once; the ten largest clones hold roughly a sixth. Sequencing input: blood. The source is a man aged 50 or older with Graves' hyperthyroidism. Both conserved end residues are part of each CDR3. Fields, in order: J gene, V gene, CDR3 protein.

TRBJ2-5,TRBV5-1,CASRGSKETQYF
TRBJ2-7,TRBV3-1,CASSQDRRGYEQYF
TRBJ2-5,TRBV5-4,CASSLDRKEETQYF
TRBJ2-7,TRBV7-9,CASSTIGTTGTTYF
TRBJ1-4,TRBV10-1,CASSERQGRVNEKLFF
TRBJ2-4,TRBV11-2,CASSLDANIQYF
TRBJ2-1,TRBV5-1,CASSLGTSGMAKNEQFF
TRBJ2-7,TRBV10-3,CAISDWDRETHEQYF
TRBJ2-1,TRBV9,CASSGTTGIGEQFF
TRBJ2-7,TRBV6-2/TRBV6-3,CASSSSIRVHEQYF
TRBJ2-6,TRBV5-1,CASSLDSRPTLSGANVLTF
TRBJ1-1,TRBV27,CASSFYRGQAEAFF
TRBJ1-5,TRBV20-1,CSARGDIDRAGGNQPQHF
TRBJ2-1,TRBV24-1,CATSDFEQPHEQFF
TRBJ1-5,TRBV6-2/TRBV6-3,CASSPTTGSGSNQPQHF
TRBJ1-4,TRBV30,CAWSVIGEKLFF
TRBJ2-3,TRBV12-5,CASVGGRSTDTQYF
TRBJ2-5,TRBV7-9,CASNLGLAGETQYF
TRBJ2-1,TRBV29-1,CSDRAGSGGDEQFF
TRBJ1-2,TRBV10-3,CAISDSGGGDGYTF
TRBJ2-1,TRBV7-9,CASSLTGGSEQFF
TRBJ2-5,TRBV24-1,CATSEGETQYF
TRBJ1-4,TRBV28,CASFPGQGIQSEKLFF
TRBJ1-2,TRBV5-6,CASSGDSPRIYWDYGYTF
TRBJ2-3,TRBV2,CASSEIAGGFTDTQYF
TRBJ1-5,TRBV19,CASSIGQGYNQPQHF
TRBJ1-6,TRBV14,CASSQNRVSPLHF
TRBJ2-1,TRBV10-3,CAISESRGRAYNEQFF
TRBJ2-7,TRBV7-8,CASSLAIPGTHTYEQYF
TRBJ1-1,TRBV12-3/TRBV12-4,CASNTDRGRAFF
TRBJ2-7,TRBV24-1,CATSDYDRGSTYEQYF
TRBJ1-2,TRBV6-1,CASRNRDRVDGYTF
TRBJ2-5,TRBV15,CATSRDNSGQETQYF
TRBJ1-1,TRBV5-1,CASSLEGPTGVTEAFF
TRBJ1-5,TRBV20-1,CSASPGVGNQPQHF
TRBJ1-5,TRBV28,CASRIGLNQPQHF
TRBJ2-7,TRBV27,CASSSLSSGRAYEQYF
TRBJ1-5,TRBV3-1,CASSQAGFQPQHF
TRBJ2-2,TRBV9,CASSVGGDTGELFF
TRBJ2-2,TRBV27,CASSANRQRYTGELFF
TRBJ2-7,TRBV28,CASRGAGGFDEQYF
TRBJ2-1,TRBV27,CASSLDLGANEQFF
TRBJ1-5,TRBV6-1,CASSETTGGNQPQHF
TRBJ2-7,TRBV10-1,CASSPRVDYEQYF
TRBJ2-7,TRBV24-1,CATSDPGGRSYEQYF
TRBJ2-1,TRBV29-1,CSVDPVTYNEQFF